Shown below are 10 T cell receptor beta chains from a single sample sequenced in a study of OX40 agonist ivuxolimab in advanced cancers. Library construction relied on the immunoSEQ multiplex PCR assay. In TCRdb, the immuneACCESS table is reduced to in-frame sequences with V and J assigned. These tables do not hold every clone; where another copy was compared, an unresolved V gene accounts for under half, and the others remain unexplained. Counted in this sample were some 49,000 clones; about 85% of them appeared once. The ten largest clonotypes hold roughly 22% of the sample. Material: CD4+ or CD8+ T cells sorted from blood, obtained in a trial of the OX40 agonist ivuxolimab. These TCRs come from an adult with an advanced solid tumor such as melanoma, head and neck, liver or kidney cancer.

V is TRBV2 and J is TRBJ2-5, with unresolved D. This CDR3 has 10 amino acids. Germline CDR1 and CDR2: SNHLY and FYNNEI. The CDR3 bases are TGTGGCTCGAATGGGGAGACCCAGTACTTC. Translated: CGSNGETQYF.

CDR3 protein: CASSASGSRGYTF. Here the CDR3 DNA reads TGTGCCAGCAGCGCTTCGGGGAGTCGGGGCTACACCTTC. The chain has TRBV9 and TRBJ1-2; D call uncertain. CDR3 size: 13 residues. Germline loops: CDR1 SGDLS, CDR2 YYNGEE. Between the trimmed V and J ends, which lost 3 bases and 8 bases, there was a span of 14 bases.

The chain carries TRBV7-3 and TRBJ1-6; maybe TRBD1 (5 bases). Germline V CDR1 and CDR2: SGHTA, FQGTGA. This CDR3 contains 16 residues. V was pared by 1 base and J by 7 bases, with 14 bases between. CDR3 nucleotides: TGTGCCAGCAGCTTAAGGCGTCGGGGGTTGAATTCACCCCTCCACTTT. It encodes CASSLRRRGLNSPLHF.

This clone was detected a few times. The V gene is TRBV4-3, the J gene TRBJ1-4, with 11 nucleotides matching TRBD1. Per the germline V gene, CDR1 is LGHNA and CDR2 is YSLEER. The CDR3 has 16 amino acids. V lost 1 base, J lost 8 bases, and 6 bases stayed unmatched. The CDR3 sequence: CASSQGTGTGGEKLFF. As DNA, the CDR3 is TGCGCCAGCAGCCAAGGGACCGGGACAGGGGGAGAAAAACTGTTTTTT.

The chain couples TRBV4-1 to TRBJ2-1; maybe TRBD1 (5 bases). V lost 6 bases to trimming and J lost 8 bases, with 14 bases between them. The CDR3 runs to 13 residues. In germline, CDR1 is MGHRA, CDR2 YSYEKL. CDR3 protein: CASSPDGADEQFF. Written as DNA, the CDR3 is TGCGCCAGCAGTCCTGATGGGGCCGATGAGCAGTTCTTC.

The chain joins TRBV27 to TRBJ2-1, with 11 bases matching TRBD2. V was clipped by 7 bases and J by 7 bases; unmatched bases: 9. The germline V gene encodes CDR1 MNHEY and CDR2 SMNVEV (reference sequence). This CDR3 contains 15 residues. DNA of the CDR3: TGTGCCAGCACTTTTAGCGGGGGGGCGGGGAATGAGCAGTTCTTC. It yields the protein CASTFSGGAGNEQFF.

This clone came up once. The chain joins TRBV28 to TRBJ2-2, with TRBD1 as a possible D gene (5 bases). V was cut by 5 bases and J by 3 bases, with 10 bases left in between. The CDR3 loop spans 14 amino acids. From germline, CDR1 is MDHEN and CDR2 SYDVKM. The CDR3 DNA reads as TGTGCCAGCAGTCTGCAGGGTTACACCGGGGAGCTGTTTTTT. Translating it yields CASSLQGYTGELFF.

In DNA form, the CDR3 reads TGTGCCAGCAGCCCGCCAGGGAGCTCCTACAATGAGCAGTTCTTC. It codes for CASSPPGSSYNEQFF. This rearrangement joins TRBV7-3 to TRBJ2-1; D may be TRBD1 or TRBD2 (5 bases each). The V end was cut by 5 bases, the J end by 0 bases, with 11 bases between. This CDR3 spans 15 amino acids. Germline CDR1 is SGHTA and CDR2 is FQGTGA. The full variable domain, rest sourced from reference TRBV7-3 and TRBJ2-1, is GAGVSQTPSNKVTEKGKYVELRCDPISGHTALYWYRQSLGQGPEFLIYFQGTGAADDSGLPNDRFFAVRPEGSVSTLKIQRTERGDSAVYLCASSPPGSSYNEQFFGPGTRLTVL.

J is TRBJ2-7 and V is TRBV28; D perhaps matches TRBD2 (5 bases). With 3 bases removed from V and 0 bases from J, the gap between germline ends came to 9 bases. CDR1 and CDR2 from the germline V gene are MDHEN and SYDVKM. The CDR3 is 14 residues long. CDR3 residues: CASSLDSYSYEQYF. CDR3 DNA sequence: TGTGCCAGCAGTTTGGACTCGTACTCCTACGAGCAGTACTTC. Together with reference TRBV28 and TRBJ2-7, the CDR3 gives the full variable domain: DVKVTQSSRYLVKRTGEKVFLECVQDMDHENMFWYRQDPGLGLRLIYFSYDVKMKEKGDIPEGYSVSREKKERFSLILESASTNQTSMYLCASSLDSYSYEQYFGPGTRLTVT.

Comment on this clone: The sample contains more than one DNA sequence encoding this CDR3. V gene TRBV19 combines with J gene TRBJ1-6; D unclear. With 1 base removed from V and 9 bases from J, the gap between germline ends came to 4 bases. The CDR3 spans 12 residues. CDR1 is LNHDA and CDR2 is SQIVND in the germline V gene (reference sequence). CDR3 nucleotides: TGTGCCAGTAGTATAGGGGGTTCACCCCTCCACTTT. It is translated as CASSIGGSPLHF.